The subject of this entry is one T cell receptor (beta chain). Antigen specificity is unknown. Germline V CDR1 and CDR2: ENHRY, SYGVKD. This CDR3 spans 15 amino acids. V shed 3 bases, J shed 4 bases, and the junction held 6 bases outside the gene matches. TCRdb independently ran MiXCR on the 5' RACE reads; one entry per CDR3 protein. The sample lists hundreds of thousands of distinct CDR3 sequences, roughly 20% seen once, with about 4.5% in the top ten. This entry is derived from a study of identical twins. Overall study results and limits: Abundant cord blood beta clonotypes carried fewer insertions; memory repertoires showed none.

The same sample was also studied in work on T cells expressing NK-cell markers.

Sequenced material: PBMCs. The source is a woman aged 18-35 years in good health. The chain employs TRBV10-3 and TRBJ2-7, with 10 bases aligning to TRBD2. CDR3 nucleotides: TGTGCCATCAGTGACTCAGCGGGAGGGAAATACGAGCAGTACTTC. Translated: CAISDSAGGKYEQYF.